These 14 T cell receptor beta chains were all obtained from the same sample, sequenced in a study of blood T cell repertoires in COVID-19. Data came from immunoSEQ multiplex PCR; TCRdb stores just in-frame clones and leaves some out. The data contain 250,000 to 300,000 clones, around nine tenths of them seen just once; the ten biggest clones take up under 2.5%. Material for sequencing was PBMCs or T cells enriched from blood (not recorded which). These receptors all stem from a woman aged 55 to 70 in a cohort exposed to, infected with or recovered from COVID-19 (not recorded which).

The chain recombines TRBV7-2 with TRBJ1-4; TRBD1 aligns across 7 bases. V was clipped by 2 bases and J by 8 bases; unmatched bases: 17. The CDR3 length is 18 residues. Germline V lookup: CDR1 SGHTA, CDR2 FQGNSA. CDR3 in amino acids: CASSLRGRTDRSREKLFF. CDR3 sequence (DNA): TGTGCCAGCAGCTTAAGAGGGAGGACGGACAGGTCTCGGGAAAAACTGTTTTTT.

This chain uses TRBV28 with TRBJ2-1; D call uncertain. CDR3 length: 15 residues. The germline gives CDR1 MDHEN, CDR2 SYDVKM. Trimming removed 6 bases from V and 4 bases from J, with 16 bases in between. The CDR3 sequence is CASRFTQRQYNEQFF. The DNA for the CDR3 is TGTGCCAGCAGATTTACCCAGAGGCAATACAATGAGCAGTTCTTC.

J is TRBJ2-1 and V is TRBV10-1; 7 bases are shared with TRBD2. CDR1 is WNHNN, CDR2 SYGVQD, per germline (reference sequence). This CDR3 region has 17 residues. Unmatched junction bases numbered 15, after V lost 6 bases and J lost 4 bases. The CDR3 protein is CASSAAGASGRYNEQFF. The CDR3 region has the DNA TGCGCCAGCAGCGCCGCCGGGGCTAGCGGACGATACAATGAGCAGTTCTTC.

The gene calls are TRBV25-1 and TRBJ1-2; D is undetermined. The CDR3 sequence is 13 residues long. CDR1 and CDR2 from the germline V gene are MGHDK and SYGVNS. The V gene lost 7 bases and the J gene lost 4 bases, with 13 bases spanning the gap. CDR3 protein: CASTSTVSYGYTF. The DNA for the CDR3 is TGTGCCAGCACTTCCACAGTGTCCTATGGCTACACCTTC.

This chain links TRBV5-6 with TRBJ1-4, with TRBD1 matching over 7 bases. V was clipped by 4 bases and J by 7 bases; unmatched bases: 4. Germline V lookup: CDR1 SGHDT, CDR2 YYEEEE. This CDR3 is 13 amino acids long. In DNA form, the CDR3 reads TGTGCCAGCAGCAAGGGGGCGGGTGAAAAACTGTTTTTT. Amino acid sequence: CASSKGAGEKLFF.

This chain connects TRBV29-1 to TRBJ1-3; D gene ambiguous. The CDR3 is made up of 14 amino acids. Germline lookup yields CDR1 SQVTM and CDR2 ANQGSEA. The ends were cut back, 3 bases at V and 0 bases at J, with 9 bases in the middle. The DNA for the CDR3 is TGCAGCGTTGACAAGGGAGGCTCTGGAAACACCATATATTTT. This gives the protein CSVDKGGSGNTIYF.

CDR3 sequence reads: CASSSDNYNEQFF. The CDR3 bases are TGTGCCAGCAGCTCGGACAACTACAATGAGCAGTTCTTC. The gene calls are TRBV11-3 and TRBJ2-1; D may be TRBD1 (5 bases). V gave up 4 bases and J gave up 3 bases, with 7 bases separating them. The CDR3 extends over 13 amino acids. Germline assignment: CDR1 SGHNT and CDR2 YENEEA.

The chain combines TRBV27 with TRBJ1-2; TRBD1 matches 7 bases. The junction had 0 bases not matched to a gene; V was cut back by 2 bases and J by 6 bases. The CDR3 sequence is 12 residues long. CDR1 is MNHEY and CDR2 is SMNVEV in the germline V gene (reference sequence). Written as DNA, the CDR3 is TGTGCCAGCAGTTTAACAGGGGATGGCTACACCTTC. Its protein product is CASSLTGDGYTF.

The chain links TRBV5-1 to TRBJ2-1; 8 nucleotides match TRBD2. V gave up 1 base and J gave up 4 bases; unmatched junction bases: 7. Germline V gives CDR1 SGHRS, CDR2 YFSETQ. CDR3 length: 16 amino acids. CDR3 sequence (DNA): TGCGCCAGCAGCTTGTTGGGCAGCGGGAGATACAATGAGCAGTTCTTC. As protein: CASSLLGSGRYNEQFF.

The chain joins TRBV11-1 to TRBJ1-5, with D unclear. In germline, CDR1 is SGHAT, CDR2 FQDESV (reference sequence). The CDR3 is 13 amino acids. V was clipped by 5 bases and J by 3 bases, with 8 bases between them. The CDR3 sequence: CASSRGFNQPQHF. The CDR3 nucleotides are TGTGCCAGCAGCCGGGGTTTCAATCAGCCCCAGCATTTT. The full variable domain, rest sourced from reference TRBV11-1 and TRBJ1-5, is EAEVAQSPRYKITEKSQAVAFWCDPISGHATLYWYRQILGQGPELLVQFQDESVVDDSQLPKDRFSAERLKGVDSTLKIQPAELGDSAMYLCASSRGFNQPQHFGDGTRLSIL.

The chain joins TRBV11-2 to TRBJ2-1, with a tentative D call TRBD2 (6 bases). There are 13 residues in the CDR3. Looked up from germline, CDR1 is SGHAT and CDR2 is FQNNGV. V was shortened by 8 bases and J by 3 bases, with 11 bases between the two germline ends. The CDR3 sequence: CASDSGNYNEQFF. The CDR3, as DNA: TGTGCCAGCGATAGCGGAAACTACAATGAGCAGTTCTTC.

The chain carries TRBV14 and TRBJ2-1; 12 bases are shared with TRBD2. There are 17 residues in the CDR3. Losses at the gene ends were 1 base for V and 6 bases for J; bases not matched to a gene: 7. The V gene's germline CDR1 is SGHDN and CDR2 FVKESK. CDR3 nucleotides: TGTGCCAGCAGCCAAGTGCTGGGACTAGCGGGCGGCAATGAGCAGTTCTTC. Translated, it gives CASSQVLGLAGGNEQFF.

The rearrangement links TRBV2 to TRBJ2-3; TRBD2 matches at 14 bases. Germline-derived CDR1 and CDR2 are SNHLY and FYNNEI. Trimming cost V 5 bases and J 1 base; bases outside gene matches: 8. This CDR3 has 18 amino acids. This CDR3 is CASSRRLAGGLGTDTQYF. DNA for the CDR3: TGTGCCAGCAGTCGACGACTAGCGGGAGGGCTCGGCACAGATACGCAGTATTTT.

The count of this clone is one. The rearrangement uses TRBV27 and TRBJ2-5; 8 nucleotides match TRBD2. Germline V gene lookup returns CDR1 MNHEY and CDR2 SMNVEV (reference sequence). With 6 bases clipped from V and 2 bases from J, the junction kept 2 bases outside the gene matches. This CDR3 region has 13 residues. Here the CDR3 reads CASREREQETQYF. Here the CDR3 DNA reads TGTGCCAGCAGGGAGCGGGAGCAAGAGACCCAGTACTTC.